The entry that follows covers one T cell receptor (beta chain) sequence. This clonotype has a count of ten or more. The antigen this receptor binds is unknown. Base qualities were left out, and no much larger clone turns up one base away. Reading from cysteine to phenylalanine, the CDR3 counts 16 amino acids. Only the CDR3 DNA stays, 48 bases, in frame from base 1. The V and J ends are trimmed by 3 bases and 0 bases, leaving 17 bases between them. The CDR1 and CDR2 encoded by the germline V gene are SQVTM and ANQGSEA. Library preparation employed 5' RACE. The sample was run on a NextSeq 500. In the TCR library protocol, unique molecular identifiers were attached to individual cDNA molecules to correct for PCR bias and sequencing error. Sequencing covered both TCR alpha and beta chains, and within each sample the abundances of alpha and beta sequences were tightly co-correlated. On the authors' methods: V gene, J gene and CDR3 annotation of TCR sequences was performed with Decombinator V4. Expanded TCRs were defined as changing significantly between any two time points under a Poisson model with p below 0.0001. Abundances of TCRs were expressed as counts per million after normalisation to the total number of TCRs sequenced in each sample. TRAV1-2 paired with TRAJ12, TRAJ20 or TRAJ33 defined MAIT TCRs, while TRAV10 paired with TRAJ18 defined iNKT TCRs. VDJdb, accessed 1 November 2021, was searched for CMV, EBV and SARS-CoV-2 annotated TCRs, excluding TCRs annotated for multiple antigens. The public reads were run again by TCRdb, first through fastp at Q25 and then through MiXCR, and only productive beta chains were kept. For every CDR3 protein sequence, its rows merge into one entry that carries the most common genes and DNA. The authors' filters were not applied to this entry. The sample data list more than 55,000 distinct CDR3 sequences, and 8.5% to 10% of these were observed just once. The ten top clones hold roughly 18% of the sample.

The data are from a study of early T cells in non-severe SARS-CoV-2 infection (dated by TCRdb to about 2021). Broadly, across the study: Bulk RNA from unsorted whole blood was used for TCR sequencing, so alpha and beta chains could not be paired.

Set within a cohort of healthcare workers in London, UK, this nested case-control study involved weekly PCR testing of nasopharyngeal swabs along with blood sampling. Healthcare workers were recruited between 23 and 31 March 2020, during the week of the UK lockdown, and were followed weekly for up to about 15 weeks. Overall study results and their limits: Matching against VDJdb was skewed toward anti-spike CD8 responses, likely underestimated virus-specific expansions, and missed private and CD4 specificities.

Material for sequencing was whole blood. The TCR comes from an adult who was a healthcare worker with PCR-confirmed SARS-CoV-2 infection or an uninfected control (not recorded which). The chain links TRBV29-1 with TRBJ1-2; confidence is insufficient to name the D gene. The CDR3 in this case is CSVDCQMAPANYGYTF. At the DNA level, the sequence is TGCAGCGTTGATTGCCAGATGGCACCAGCTAACTATGGCTACACCTTC. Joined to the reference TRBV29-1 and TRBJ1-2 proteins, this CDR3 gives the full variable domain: SAVISQKPSRDICQRGTSLTIQCQVDSQVTMMFWYRQQPGQSLTLIATANQGSEATYESGFVIDKFPISRPNLTFSTLTVSNMSPEDSSIYLCSVDCQMAPANYGYTFGSGTRLTVV.